The clone carrying this TCR beta chain came up a few times. Its specificity is unknown. This sample was taken from a study of T cells in Graves' hyperthyroidism and ophthalmopathy. Amplified regions were TCR beta CDR3 sequences from RNA transcripts. An initial round of RT-PCR targeting the TCR CDR3 relied on the HTBI primer set. TCRdb re-called the multiplex PCR reads through MiXCR, storing one row per CDR3 protein. The sample consists of about 640,000 distinct CDR3 sequences, 20% to 25% of them appearing once. V was trimmed by 2 bases and J by 2 bases, leaving 11 bases between them. From germline, CDR1 is SGHAT and CDR2 FQNNGV. The CDR3 has 15 amino acids. Study conclusions and caveats: A 13 V-J model separated ophthalmopathy from stable hyperthyroidism. Blood also showed most of the thyroid clonotypes that were expanded above 0.001.

Ophthalmopathy cases scored 3 or more on the Clinical Activity Score and 4 or more on NOSPECS grade, with duration below 3 months. Sequencing input: blood. The chain joins TRBV11-2 to TRBJ2-3, with D tentatively TRBD2 (5 bases). This sequence was found in a man younger than 40 with Graves' ophthalmopathy. CDR3 sequence: CASSLQSSNTDTQYF. The CDR3 DNA reads TGTGCCAGCAGCTTACAGTCTAGCAACACAGATACGCAGTATTTT.